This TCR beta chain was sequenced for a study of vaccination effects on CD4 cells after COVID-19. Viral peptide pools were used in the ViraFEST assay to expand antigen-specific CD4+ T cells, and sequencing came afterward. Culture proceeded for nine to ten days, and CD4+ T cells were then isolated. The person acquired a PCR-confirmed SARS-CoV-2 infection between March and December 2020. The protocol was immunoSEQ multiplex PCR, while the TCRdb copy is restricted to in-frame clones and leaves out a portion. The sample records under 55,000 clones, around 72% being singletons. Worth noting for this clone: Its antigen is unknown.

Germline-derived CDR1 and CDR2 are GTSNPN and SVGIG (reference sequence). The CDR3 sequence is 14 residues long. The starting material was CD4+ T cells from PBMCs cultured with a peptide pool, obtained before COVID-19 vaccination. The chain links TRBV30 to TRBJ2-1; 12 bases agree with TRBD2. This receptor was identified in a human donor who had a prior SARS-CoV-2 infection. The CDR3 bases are TGTGCTCTAAGGTCTAGCGGGAGGGGGAATGAGCAGTTCTTC. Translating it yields CALRSSGRGNEQFF.